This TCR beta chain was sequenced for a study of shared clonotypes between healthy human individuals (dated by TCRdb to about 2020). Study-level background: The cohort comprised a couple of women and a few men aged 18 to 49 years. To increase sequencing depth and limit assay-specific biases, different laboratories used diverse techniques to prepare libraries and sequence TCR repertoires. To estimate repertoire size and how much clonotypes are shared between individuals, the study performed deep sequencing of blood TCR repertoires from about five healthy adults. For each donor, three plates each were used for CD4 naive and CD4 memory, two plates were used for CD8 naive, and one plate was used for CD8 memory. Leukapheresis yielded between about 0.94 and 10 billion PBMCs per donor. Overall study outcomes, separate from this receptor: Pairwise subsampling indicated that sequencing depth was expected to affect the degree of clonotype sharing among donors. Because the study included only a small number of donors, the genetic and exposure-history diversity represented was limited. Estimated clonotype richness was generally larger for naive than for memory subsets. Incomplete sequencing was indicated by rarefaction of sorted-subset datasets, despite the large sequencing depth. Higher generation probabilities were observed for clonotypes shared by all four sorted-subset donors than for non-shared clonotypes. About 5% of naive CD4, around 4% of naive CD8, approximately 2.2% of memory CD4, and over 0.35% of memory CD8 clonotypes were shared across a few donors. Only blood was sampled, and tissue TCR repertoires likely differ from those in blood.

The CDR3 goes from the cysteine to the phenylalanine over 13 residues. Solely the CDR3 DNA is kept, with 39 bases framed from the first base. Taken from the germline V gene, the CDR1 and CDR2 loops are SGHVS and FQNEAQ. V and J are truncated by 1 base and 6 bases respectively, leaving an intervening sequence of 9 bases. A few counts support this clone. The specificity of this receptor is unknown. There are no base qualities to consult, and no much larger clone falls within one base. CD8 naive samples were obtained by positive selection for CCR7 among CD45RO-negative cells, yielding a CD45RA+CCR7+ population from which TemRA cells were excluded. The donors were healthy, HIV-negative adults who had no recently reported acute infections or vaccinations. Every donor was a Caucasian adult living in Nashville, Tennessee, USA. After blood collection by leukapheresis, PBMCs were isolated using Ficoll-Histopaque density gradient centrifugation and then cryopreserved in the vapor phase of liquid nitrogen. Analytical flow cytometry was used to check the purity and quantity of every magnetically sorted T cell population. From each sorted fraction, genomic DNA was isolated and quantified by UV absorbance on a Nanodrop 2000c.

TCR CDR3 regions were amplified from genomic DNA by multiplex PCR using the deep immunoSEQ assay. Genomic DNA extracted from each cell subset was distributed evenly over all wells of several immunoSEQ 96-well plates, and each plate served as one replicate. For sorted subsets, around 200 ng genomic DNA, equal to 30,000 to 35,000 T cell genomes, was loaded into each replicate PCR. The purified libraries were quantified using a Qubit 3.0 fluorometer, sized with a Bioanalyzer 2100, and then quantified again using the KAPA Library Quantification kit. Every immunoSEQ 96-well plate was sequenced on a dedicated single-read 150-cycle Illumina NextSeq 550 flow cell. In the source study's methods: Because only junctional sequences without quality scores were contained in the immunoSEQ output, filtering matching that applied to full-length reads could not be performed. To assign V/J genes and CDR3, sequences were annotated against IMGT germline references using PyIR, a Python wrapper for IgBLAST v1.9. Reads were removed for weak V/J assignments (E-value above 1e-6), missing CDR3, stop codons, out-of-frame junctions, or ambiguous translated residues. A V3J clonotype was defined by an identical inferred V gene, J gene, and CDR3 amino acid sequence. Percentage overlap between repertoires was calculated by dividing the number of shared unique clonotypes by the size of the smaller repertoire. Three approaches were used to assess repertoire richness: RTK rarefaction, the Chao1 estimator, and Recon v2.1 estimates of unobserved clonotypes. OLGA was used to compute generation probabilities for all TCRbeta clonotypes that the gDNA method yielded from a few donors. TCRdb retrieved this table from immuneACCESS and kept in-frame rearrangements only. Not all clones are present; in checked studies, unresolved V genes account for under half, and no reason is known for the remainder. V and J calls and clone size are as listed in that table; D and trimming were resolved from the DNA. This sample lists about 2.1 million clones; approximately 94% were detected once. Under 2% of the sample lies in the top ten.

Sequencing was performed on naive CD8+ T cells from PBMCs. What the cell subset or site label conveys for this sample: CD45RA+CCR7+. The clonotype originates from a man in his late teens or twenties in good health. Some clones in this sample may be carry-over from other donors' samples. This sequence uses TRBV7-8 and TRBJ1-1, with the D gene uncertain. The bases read TGTGCCAGCAGCTTAGGCCCGCGTGCTGAAGCTTTCTTT. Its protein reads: CASSLGPRAEAFF.